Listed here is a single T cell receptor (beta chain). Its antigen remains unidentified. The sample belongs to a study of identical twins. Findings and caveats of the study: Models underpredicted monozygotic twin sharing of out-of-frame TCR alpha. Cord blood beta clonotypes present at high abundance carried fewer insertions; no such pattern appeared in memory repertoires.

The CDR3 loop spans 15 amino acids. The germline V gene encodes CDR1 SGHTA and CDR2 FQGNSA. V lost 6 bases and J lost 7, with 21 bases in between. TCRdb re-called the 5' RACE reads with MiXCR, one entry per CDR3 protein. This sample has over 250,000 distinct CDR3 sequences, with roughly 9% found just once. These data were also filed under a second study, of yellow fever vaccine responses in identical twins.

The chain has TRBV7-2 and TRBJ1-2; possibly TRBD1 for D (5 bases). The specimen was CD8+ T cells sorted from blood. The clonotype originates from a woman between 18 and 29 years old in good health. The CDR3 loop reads CASRKGQGRLSGYTF. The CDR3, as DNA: TGTGCCAGCAGGAAGGGTCAGGGACGACTCTCTGGCTACACCTTC.